Listed below are T cell receptor beta chains from one sample, sequenced in a study of shared clonotypes between healthy human individuals. Measured with immunoSEQ multiplex PCR; TCRdb has only the in-frame clones, and not every one. The table records some 2,000,000 clones, 85% to 95% of them present only once. Sequencing used naive CD4+ T cells sorted from blood. The origin of the receptors is a man aged 18 to 30 in good health. CDR3s include the opening cysteine and the closing phenylalanine or tryptophan. The order of the fields is D gene, J gene, clone size, V gene, CDR3 protein, CDR3 DNA. A D gene is named only where the DNA matches it firmly. Clone size, where shown, is once, few, many, or a class for clones that have expanded.

>TRBD2|TRBJ2-7|-|TRBV18
CASSRTGGGSYEQYF
TGTGCCAGCTCACGGACCGGGGGAGGGTCCTACGAGCAGTACTTC
>-|TRBJ1-1|-|TRBV6-5
CASSTATRTETEAFF
TGTGCCAGCAGTACGGCGACGAGGACCGAGACTGAAGCTTTCTTT
>-|TRBJ1-2|-|TRBV18
CASSSGVREGGYTF
TGTGCCAGCTCCTCCGGCGTCAGGGAAGGCGGCTACACCTTC
>-|TRBJ1-5|-|TRBV5-6
CASSFQGKASNQPQHF
TGTGCCAGCAGCTTTCAGGGGAAGGCGAGCAATCAGCCCCAGCATTTT
>-|TRBJ1-6|-|TRBV2
CASSAKPGLRVHF
TGTGCCAGCAGTGCCAAACCGGGACTCCGAGTCCACTTT
>TRBD1|TRBJ1-2|-|TRBV6-1
CASSESWGVGQGSYGYTF
TGTGCCAGCAGTGAATCATGGGGTGTGGGACAGGGATCCTATGGCTACACCTTC
>-|TRBJ2-1|-|TRBV12-2
CASRLAQREAYNEQFF
TGTGCAAGTCGCTTAGCTCAGCGGGAGGCCTACAATGAGCAGTTCTTC
>-|TRBJ2-3|-|TRBV19
CASSFAGGGITDTQYF
TGTGCCAGTAGTTTTGCGGGCGGGGGCATCACAGATACGCAGTATTTT
>-|TRBJ2-6|-|TRBV18
CASSPLGAGANVLTF
TGTGCCAGCTCACCGTTGGGGGCTGGGGCCAACGTCCTGACTTTC
>-|TRBJ2-5|few|TRBV5-6
CASSPWDTQETQYF
TGTGCCAGCAGCCCCTGGGACACTCAAGAGACCCAGTACTTC
>TRBD1|TRBJ1-2|-|TRBV6-5
CASSYSGTGHYGYTF
TGTGCCAGCAGTTACTCAGGGACAGGACACTATGGCTACACCTTC
>-|TRBJ1-5|-|TRBV2
CASSGVGQNQPQHF
TGTGCCAGCAGTGGAGTGGGGCAGAATCAGCCCCAGCATTTT
>-|TRBJ1-6|once|TRBV6-5
CASSNQGSLHF
TGTGCCAGCAGTAATCAGGGTTCCCTCCACTTT
>-|TRBJ2-2|-|TRBV9
CASSVVGETGELFF
TGTGCCAGCAGCGTAGTTGGGGAGACCGGGGAGCTGTTTTTT
>-|TRBJ1-1|-|TRBV18
CASSPLTGPDTEAFF
TGTGCCAGCTCACCACTTACAGGGCCAGACACTGAAGCTTTCTTT
>TRBD1|TRBJ1-6|-|TRBV7-3
CASSSVTGRSSYNSPLHF
TGTGCCAGCAGCTCCGTGACAGGGCGGAGCTCCTATAATTCACCCCTCCACTTT
>-|TRBJ2-3|-|TRBV6-5
CASSRGQGGNTQYF
TGTGCCAGCAGTCGCGGACAGGGAGGGAATACGCAGTATTTT
>-|TRBJ2-7|-|TRBV15
CATSRDLVGGGEQYF
TGTGCCACCAGCAGAGATCTTGTCGGGGGCGGCGAGCAGTACTTC
>TRBD2|TRBJ2-5|-|TRBV10-3
CAISTGLAGVETQYF
TGTGCCATCAGCACAGGACTAGCGGGAGTCGAGACCCAGTACTTC
>TRBD1|TRBJ2-3|-|TRBV7-2
CASRRDRGTDTQYF
TGTGCCAGCAGGCGAGACAGGGGAACAGATACGCAGTATTTT
>-|TRBJ1-5|-|TRBV6-5
CASSTSAVGGQPQHF
TGTGCCAGCAGTACCTCGGCGGTCGGGGGACAGCCCCAGCATTTT
>-|TRBJ1-5|-|TRBV30
CAWSGVRQPQHF
TGTGCCTGGAGTGGGGTTCGGCAGCCCCAGCATTTT
>-|TRBJ2-5|-|TRBV28
CASSFGRQETQYF
TGTGCCAGCAGTTTTGGACGGCAGGAGACCCAGTACTTC
>TRBD1|TRBJ2-7|-|TRBV18
CASSPLDRGYEQYF
TGTGCCAGCTCACCCCTCGACAGGGGCTACGAGCAGTACTTC
>TRBD1|TRBJ2-3|-|TRBV7-2
CASSTGTGDTQYF
TGTGCCAGCAGCACGGGGACAGGAGATACGCAGTATTTT
>TRBD2|TRBJ2-5|-|TRBV5-1
CASSPGTSGGRVQETQYF
TGCGCCAGCAGCCCCGGGACTAGCGGGGGGAGGGTCCAAGAGACCCAGTACTTC
>TRBD2|TRBJ2-1|once|TRBV30
CAWGTGTSGDNEQFF
TGTGCCTGGGGAACCGGGACTAGCGGTGACAATGAGCAGTTCTTC
>-|TRBJ1-1|once|TRBV7-6
CASSLAWGGGNTEAFF
TGTGCCAGCAGCTTAGCGTGGGGGGGAGGGAACACTGAAGCTTTCTTT
>-|TRBJ1-5|-|TRBV7-6
CASSRDVNQPQHF
TGTGCCAGCAGCCGAGATGTAAATCAGCCCCAGCATTTT
>-|TRBJ2-7|-|TRBV6-5
CASSYSLTSSYEQYF
TGTGCCAGCAGTTACTCGCTGACGAGCTCCTACGAGCAGTACTTC
>TRBD1|TRBJ1-6|-|TRBV28
CASLSGGGSPLHF
TGTGCCAGTTTATCAGGGGGCGGTTCACCCCTCCACTTT
>-|TRBJ2-1|-|TRBV2
CASSAGASYNEQFF
TGTGCCAGCAGTGCCGGGGCCTCCTACAATGAGCAGTTCTTC
>TRBD1|TRBJ1-1|-|TRBV4-1
CASSHLGTGGNTEAFF
TGCGCCAGCAGCCACCTGGGGACAGGGGGAAACACTGAAGCTTTCTTT
>-|TRBJ1-2|-|TRBV5-1
CASSLNEGGNYGYTF
TGCGCCAGCAGCCTTAATGAAGGGGGGAACTATGGCTACACCTTC
>-|TRBJ2-7|-|TRBV6-5
CASSYSGGLSYEQYF
TGTGCCAGCAGTTACTCGGGGGGACTCTCCTACGAGCAGTACTTC
>-|TRBJ2-3|-|TRBV5-1
CASGKGTDTQYF
TGCGCCAGCGGGAAAGGCACAGATACGCAGTATTTT
>TRBD1|TRBJ1-6|-|TRBV10-3
CAISEFQGGGNSPLHF
TGTGCCATCAGTGAGTTCCAGGGGGGGGGTAATTCACCCCTCCACTTT
>TRBD2|TRBJ2-2|-|TRBV27
CASSSSGGVPGELFF
TGTGCCAGCAGTTCGAGCGGGGGGGTCCCCGGGGAGCTGTTTTTT
>-|TRBJ2-1|-|TRBV11-1
CASSLEDRREQFF
TGTGCCAGCAGCTTAGAGGACCGTAGGGAGCAGTTCTTC
>-|TRBJ1-2|once|TRBV19
CASSIGGDYYGYTF
TGTGCCAGTAGTATAGGGGGAGATTACTATGGCTACACCTTC
>-|TRBJ2-1|-|TRBV7-2
CASSPATGNEQFF
TGTGCCAGCAGCCCCGCCACGGGAAATGAGCAGTTCTTC
>-|TRBJ1-2|-|TRBV19
CASSMQGFYGYTF
TGTGCCAGTAGTATGCAAGGGTTCTATGGCTACACCTTC
>-|TRBJ2-3|-|TRBV6-5
CASSQGSDTQYF
TGTGCCAGCAGTCAGGGTTCAGATACGCAGTATTTT
>-|TRBJ2-1|-|TRBV19
CASSTQGGEQFF
TGTGCCAGTAGTACACAGGGAGGTGAGCAGTTCTTC
>-|TRBJ2-6|-|TRBV11-3
CASSLSGANVLTF
TGTGCCAGCAGCTTATCCGGGGCCAACGTCCTGACTTTC
>-|TRBJ1-6|-|TRBV6-5
CASSYPGRNSPLHF
TGTGCCAGCAGTTACCCGGGACGGAATTCACCCCTCCACTTT
>TRBD1|TRBJ2-6|-|TRBV30
CASSPGQVSSGANVLTF
TGTGCCTCGAGTCCGGGACAGGTCTCCTCTGGGGCCAACGTCCTGACTTTC
>TRBD2|TRBJ2-3|-|TRBV5-1
CASKAGDPTDTQYF
TGCGCCAGTAAAGCGGGAGACCCCACAGATACGCAGTATTTT
>-|TRBJ2-3|-|TRBV5-1
CASSLEGGYIDTQYF
TGCGCCAGCAGCTTGGAAGGGGGATATATCGATACGCAGTATTTT
>-|TRBJ2-7|once|TRBV6-6
CASRDRKQYF
TGTGCCAGCAGAGACAGGAAGCAGTACTTC
>-|TRBJ1-4|-|TRBV9
CASSVGHGVAKLFF
TGTGCCAGCAGCGTGGGACATGGGGTGGCCAAACTGTTTTTT
>-|TRBJ1-2|-|TRBV29-1
CSVVTDPGYTF
TGCAGCGTTGTAACTGACCCCGGCTACACCTTC
>-|TRBJ1-4|-|TRBV5-8
CASSLGNRANEKLFF
TGTGCCAGCAGCTTGGGTAACAGGGCTAATGAAAAACTGTTTTTT